The rows below give T cell receptor beta chains drawn from one sample of a study of CD8+ T cells in alopecia areata. TCRdb keeps only in-frame clones here, not all; method: immunoSEQ multiplex PCR. The table records about 200,000 clones, over 45% of them present only once. The input for sequencing was CD4+ T cells sorted from blood, taken at week 24, from a patient treated with tofacitinib. These receptors were obtained from a human donor with alopecia areata. CDR3s include the opening cysteine and the closing phenylalanine or tryptophan. Fields, in order: clone size, J gene, V gene, D gene, CDR3 protein, CDR3 DNA. A D gene is named only where the DNA matches it firmly. Not all rows give a size; the values are once, few, many and, for expanded clones, a class.

>NA|TRBJ2-7|TRBV5-1|NA
CASRMDLSGEQYF
TGCGCCAGCAGAATGGACTTGTCGGGCGAGCAGTACTTC
>NA|TRBJ1-1|TRBV6-1|NA
CASSEGSTRAEAFF
TGTGCCAGCAGTGAGGGCTCAACCAGGGCTGAAGCTTTCTTT
>few|TRBJ2-5|TRBV20-1|NA
CSASEETQYF
TGCAGTGCAAGTGAAGAGACCCAGTACTTC
>NA|TRBJ1-2|TRBV29-1|TRBD1
CSVEQGARYGYTF
TGCAGCGTTGAACAGGGGGCTCGGTATGGCTACACCTTC
>NA|TRBJ2-3|TRBV7-2|NA
CASSVSADTQYF
TGTGCCAGCTCAGTCTCCGCAGATACGCAGTATTTT
>few|TRBJ2-7|TRBV5-1|NA
CASSLAGRPGNEQYF
TGCGCCAGCAGCTTGGCCGGGCGACCGGGGAACGAGCAGTACTTC
>NA|TRBJ2-7|TRBV21-1|NA
CASSTGDSYEQYF
TGTGCCAGCAGCACGGGGGACTCCTACGAGCAGTACTTC
>few|TRBJ1-2|TRBV30|TRBD1
CAWSVAPGTGGSYTF
TGTGCCTGGAGCGTTGCCCCCGGGACAGGGGGCAGCTACACCTTC
>NA|TRBJ1-4|TRBV7-8|NA
CASSLVTGHEKLFF
TGTGCCAGCAGCTTAGTCACAGGCCATGAAAAACTGTTTTTT
>NA|TRBJ2-7|TRBV10-3|TRBD2
CAVRTSGTSYEQYF
TGTGCCGTACGGACTAGCGGGACGTCCTACGAGCAGTACTTC
>NA|TRBJ2-2|TRBV7-6|NA
CASSWSRGSNGELFF
TGTGCCAGCAGCTGGTCGAGGGGATCGAACGGGGAGCTGTTTTTT
>NA|TRBJ2-1|TRBV18|NA
CASSPVAELSYNEQFF
TGTGCCAGCTCACCAGTAGCAGAGCTCTCCTACAATGAGCAGTTCTTC
>NA|TRBJ1-2|TRBV15|NA
CATSRGSGDYGYTF
TGTGCCACCAGCAGAGGAAGTGGTGACTATGGCTACACCTTC
>NA|TRBJ1-1|TRBV29-1|TRBD1
CSARRGQGGEAFF
TGCAGCGCCCGGAGGGGACAGGGCGGTGAAGCTTTCTTT
>NA|TRBJ2-3|TRBV18|NA
CASSPEAGGTDTQYF
TGTGCCAGCTCACCAGAGGCAGGGGGCACAGATACGCAGTATTTT
>once|TRBJ1-6|TRBV19|TRBD1
CASSTGRGRGSPLHF
TGTGCCAGTAGTACCGGCAGGGGGAGAGGGTCACCCCTCCACTTT
>few|TRBJ2-7|TRBV5-4|TRBD2
CASSYGLAREQYF
TGTGCCAGCAGCTACGGACTAGCGAGGGAGCAGTACTTC
>NA|TRBJ2-7|TRBV10-3|TRBD1
CAISAGDRGYEQYF
TGTGCCATCAGTGCAGGGGACAGGGGCTACGAGCAGTACTTC
>NA|TRBJ2-7|TRBV27|NA
CASSRGRASYEQYF
TGTGCCAGCAGTCGAGGAAGAGCATCCTACGAGCAGTACTTC
>few|TRBJ2-7|TRBV5-1|NA
CASSLAGRTYEQYF
TGCGCCAGCAGCTTGGCTGGCAGGACCTACGAGCAGTACTTC
>few|TRBJ2-5|TRBV28|NA
CASSLFGQQETQYF
TGTGCCAGCAGTTTGTTCGGACAGCAAGAGACCCAGTACTTC
>few|TRBJ2-4|TRBV28|NA
CASSLQDGAGLAKNIQYF
TGTGCCAGCAGTTTACAGGACGGCGCGGGGCTAGCCAAAAACATTCAGTACTTC
>NA|TRBJ2-3|TRBV5-1|NA
CASSLGGASQALMDTQYF
TGCGCCAGCAGCCTCGGTGGGGCTAGCCAGGCCCTCATGGATACGCAGTATTTT
>NA|TRBJ2-3|TRBV5-6|NA
CASSLVDGDTQYF
TGTGCCAGCAGCTTAGTGGATGGAGATACGCAGTATTTT
>few|TRBJ2-7|TRBV2|TRBD1
CASSTGARGSEQYF
TGTGCCAGCAGTACAGGGGCCCGCGGAAGCGAGCAGTACTTC
>NA|TRBJ2-7|TRBV19|NA
CASSPESWTYEQYF
TGTGCCAGTAGTCCCGAAAGTTGGACCTACGAGCAGTACTTC
>NA|TRBJ2-7|TRBV7-9|NA
CASSLSGGPYEQYF
TGTGCCAGCAGCTTGTCTGGGGGACCCTACGAGCAGTACTTC
>few|TRBJ2-5|TRBV4-1|NA
CASSQQFRGAETQYF
TGCGCCAGCAGCCAACAGTTTCGGGGGGCCGAGACCCAGTACTTC
>NA|TRBJ1-2|TRBV5-6|NA
CASSTWTAETNYGYTF
TGTGCCAGCAGCACCTGGACCGCGGAGACTAACTATGGCTACACCTTC
>NA|TRBJ1-1|TRBV2|NA
CASLRFAGATEAFF
TGTGCCAGCCTCAGATTCGCAGGGGCCACTGAAGCTTTCTTT
>NA|TRBJ2-4|TRBV9|NA
CASSVEGAAKNIQYF
TGTGCCAGCAGCGTAGAGGGTGCCGCCAAAAACATTCAGTACTTC
>NA|TRBJ1-3|TRBV5-1|NA
CASSLGGPGTGNTIYF
TGCGCCAGCAGCTTGGGGGGCCCAGGGACCGGGAACACCATATATTTT
>NA|TRBJ2-1|TRBV12-5|TRBD2
CASGSNGVAGLDNEQFF
TGTGCTAGTGGTTCGAATGGCGTAGCGGGACTCGACAATGAGCAGTTCTTC
>few|TRBJ1-2|TRBV27|TRBD1
CASSDRGYGYTF
TGTGCCAGCAGTGACAGGGGGTATGGCTACACCTTC
>NA|TRBJ2-7|TRBV7-2|NA
CASSLPGQQYF
TGTGCCAGCAGCTTGCCGGGACAGCAGTACTTC
>few|TRBJ2-7|TRBV25-1|TRBD1
CAIESGTGYSYEQYF
TGTGCCATCGAATCCGGGACAGGGTACTCCTACGAGCAGTACTTC
>NA|TRBJ1-2|TRBV5-4|NA
CASSFRDNYGYTF
TGTGCCAGCAGCTTCCGGGACAACTATGGCTACACCTTC
>NA|TRBJ2-5|TRBV19|NA
CASSILGETQYF
TGTGCCAGTAGTATTTTAGGAGAGACCCAGTACTTC
>few|TRBJ2-5|TRBV6-6|TRBD2
CASNPGLGLETQYF
TGTGCCAGCAACCCGGGACTAGGTTTGGAGACCCAGTACTTC
>few|TRBJ2-2|TRBV9|TRBD1
CASSATGGTGELFF
TGTGCCAGCAGCGCGACAGGGGGCACCGGGGAGCTGTTTTTT
>few|TRBJ2-5|TRBV4-2|NA
CASSQARDRQETQYF
TGTGCCAGCAGCCAAGCGCGAGACAGGCAAGAGACCCAGTACTTC
>NA|TRBJ1-2|TRBV29-1|TRBD1
CSVASGQAWGNYGYTF
TGCAGCGTTGCTTCGGGACAGGCGTGGGGAAACTATGGCTACACCTTC
>NA|TRBJ1-6|TRBV27|NA
CASGIDRPNSPLHF
TGTGCCAGTGGAATCGACAGGCCGAATTCACCCCTCCACTTT
>NA|TRBJ1-2|TRBV5-4|NA
CASAPSRNYGYTF
TGTGCCAGCGCCCCTTCCCGGAACTATGGCTACACCTTC
>NA|TRBJ2-3|TRBV25-1|NA
CASSELSGYTDTQYF
TGTGCCAGCAGTGAATTGAGCGGGTACACAGATACGCAGTATTTT
>NA|TRBJ1-5|TRBV5-1|TRBD1
CASILTLRDRGFDDQPQHF
TGCGCCAGCATCCTTACCCTTCGGGACAGGGGGTTCGACGATCAGCCCCAGCATTTT
>NA|TRBJ1-2|TRBV28|NA
CASRDTTYGYTF
TGTGCCAGCAGGGACACCACCTATGGCTACACCTTC
>NA|TRBJ1-5|TRBV18|TRBD1
CASSSDRGGQPQHF
TGTGCCAGCTCATCGGACAGGGGAGGGCAGCCCCAGCATTTT
>few|TRBJ2-2|TRBV5-6|TRBD2
CASSLAGGLGTGELFF
TGTGCCAGCAGCTTAGCGGGGGGGCTCGGCACCGGGGAGCTGTTTTTT
>NA|TRBJ2-5|TRBV5-1|TRBD1
CASSPGQGALPPETQYF
TGCGCCAGCAGCCCAGGACAGGGGGCTCTTCCACCGGAGACCCAGTACTTC
>few|TRBJ1-1|TRBV7-2|NA
CASGQDTEAFF
TGTGCCAGTGGACAAGACACTGAAGCTTTCTTT
>NA|TRBJ2-5|TRBV6-1|NA
CASSAQPTGQETQYF
TGTGCCAGCAGTGCCCAACCGACAGGACAAGAGACCCAGTACTTC
>NA|TRBJ1-2|TRBV29-1|TRBD1
CSERQGNGYTF
TGCAGCGAGAGACAGGGGAATGGCTACACCTTC
>NA|TRBJ2-7|TRBV30|NA
CAWSSWSAYEQYF
TGTGCCTGGAGTTCATGGTCAGCCTACGAGCAGTACTTC
>NA|TRBJ2-1|TRBV5-4|NA
CASSLDRGTYNEQFF
TGTGCCAGCAGCTTGGACAGAGGAACCTACAATGAGCAGTTCTTC
>few|TRBJ1-5|TRBV28|NA
CASRDAGGQPQHF
TGTGCCAGCAGGGATGCGGGTGGTCAGCCCCAGCATTTT
>NA|TRBJ1-5|TRBV5-1|NA
CASSLGSFQPQHF
TGCGCCAGCAGCTTGGGCTCATTTCAGCCCCAGCATTTT
>NA|TRBJ2-7|TRBV7-2|NA
CASSLSLAPYEQYF
TGTGCCAGCAGCTTAAGTCTAGCTCCCTACGAGCAGTACTTC
>NA|TRBJ1-1|TRBV29-1|NA
CSVEKGSNTEAFF
TGCAGCGTTGAAAAGGGGAGTAACACTGAAGCTTTCTTT